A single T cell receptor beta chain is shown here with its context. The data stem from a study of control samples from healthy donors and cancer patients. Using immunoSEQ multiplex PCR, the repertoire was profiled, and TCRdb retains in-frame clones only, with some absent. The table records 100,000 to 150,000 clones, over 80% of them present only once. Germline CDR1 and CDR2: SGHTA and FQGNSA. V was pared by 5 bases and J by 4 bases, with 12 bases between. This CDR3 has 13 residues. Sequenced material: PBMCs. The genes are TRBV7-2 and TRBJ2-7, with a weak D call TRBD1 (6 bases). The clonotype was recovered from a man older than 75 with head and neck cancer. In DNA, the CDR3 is TGTGCCAGCAGCGACGGGACAACTTACGAGCAGTACTTC. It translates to CASSDGTTYEQYF.